The sequence of this T cell receptor (beta chain) was determined in a study of blood T cell repertoires in COVID-19. Study overall: The United States, Italy and Spain were the sources of the acute and convalescent COVID-19 samples. Sample material is recorded as cDNA or gDNA derived from T cells, B-cell-depleted T cells, or PBMCs.

Methods used by the authors: Estimation of nucleated cell counts relied on the amplification of reference gene primers. Here immunoSEQ multiplex PCR was the method, and the copy in TCRdb shows in-frame clones only, minus some. That table gives V, J and clone size, and the DNA gave D and trimming. The table has some 160,000 clones, around 89% seen once. The CDR3 runs 13 residues. Germline loops: CDR1 LNHNV, CDR2 YYDKDF (reference sequence). With 6 bases removed from V and 5 bases from J, the gap between germline ends came to 13 bases. The chain links TRBV15 to TRBJ1-2; D is unresolved. The receptor was derived from a man aged 60 to 75 with acute or convalescent COVID-19. The material sequenced was peripheral blood. The CDR3 DNA follows: TGTGCCACCAGAGGAACGGGTGGGTATGGCTACACCTTC. Translation gives CATRGTGGYGYTF.